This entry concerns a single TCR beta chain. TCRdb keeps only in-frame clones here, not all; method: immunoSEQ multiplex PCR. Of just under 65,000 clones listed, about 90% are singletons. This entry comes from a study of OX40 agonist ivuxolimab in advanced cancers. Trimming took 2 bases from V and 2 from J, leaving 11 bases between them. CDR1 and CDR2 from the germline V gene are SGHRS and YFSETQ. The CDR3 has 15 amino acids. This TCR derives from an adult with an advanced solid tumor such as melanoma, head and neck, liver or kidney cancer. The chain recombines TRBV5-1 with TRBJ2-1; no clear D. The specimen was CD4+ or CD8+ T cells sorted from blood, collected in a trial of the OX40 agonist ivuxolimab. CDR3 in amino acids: CASSLSPVPYNEQFF. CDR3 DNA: TGCGCCAGCAGCTTATCACCCGTCCCCTACAATGAGCAGTTCTTC.